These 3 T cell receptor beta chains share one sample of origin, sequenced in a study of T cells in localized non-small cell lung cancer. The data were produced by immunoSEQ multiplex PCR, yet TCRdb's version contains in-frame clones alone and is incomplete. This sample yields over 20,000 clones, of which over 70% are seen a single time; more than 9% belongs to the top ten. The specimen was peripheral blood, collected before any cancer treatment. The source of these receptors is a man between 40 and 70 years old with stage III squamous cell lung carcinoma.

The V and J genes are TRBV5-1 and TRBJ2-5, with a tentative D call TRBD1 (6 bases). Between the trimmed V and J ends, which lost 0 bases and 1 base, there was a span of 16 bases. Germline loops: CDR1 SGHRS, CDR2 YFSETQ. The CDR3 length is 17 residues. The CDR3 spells CASSLAGAAGAQETQYF. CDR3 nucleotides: TGCGCCAGCAGCTTGGCCGGGGCGGCAGGGGCCCAAGAGACCCAGTACTTC.

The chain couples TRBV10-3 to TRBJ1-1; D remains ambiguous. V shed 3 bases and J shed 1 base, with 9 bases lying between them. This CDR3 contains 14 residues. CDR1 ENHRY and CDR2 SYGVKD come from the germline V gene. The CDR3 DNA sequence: TGTGCCATCAGTGACCCCGGTCCGAACACTGAAGCTTTCTTT. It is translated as CAISDPGPNTEAFF.

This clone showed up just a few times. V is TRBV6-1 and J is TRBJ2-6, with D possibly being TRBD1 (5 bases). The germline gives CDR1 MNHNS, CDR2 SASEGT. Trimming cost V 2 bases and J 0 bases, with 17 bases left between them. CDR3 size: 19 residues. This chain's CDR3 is CASSEQAYGHNSGANVLTF. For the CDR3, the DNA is TGTGCCAGCAGTGAACAGGCCTATGGACATAACTCTGGGGCCAACGTCCTGACTTTC.